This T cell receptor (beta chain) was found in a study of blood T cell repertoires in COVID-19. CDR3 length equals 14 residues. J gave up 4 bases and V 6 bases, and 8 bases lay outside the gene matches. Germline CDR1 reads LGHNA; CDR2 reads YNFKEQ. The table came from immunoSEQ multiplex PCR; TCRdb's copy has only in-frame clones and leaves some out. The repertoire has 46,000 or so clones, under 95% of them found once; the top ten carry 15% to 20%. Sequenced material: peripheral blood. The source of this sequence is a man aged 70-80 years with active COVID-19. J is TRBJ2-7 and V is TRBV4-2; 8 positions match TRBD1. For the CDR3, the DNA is TGTGCCAGCAGGCAGACTCAGGGGGCTTACGAGCAGTACTTC. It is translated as CASRQTQGAYEQYF.